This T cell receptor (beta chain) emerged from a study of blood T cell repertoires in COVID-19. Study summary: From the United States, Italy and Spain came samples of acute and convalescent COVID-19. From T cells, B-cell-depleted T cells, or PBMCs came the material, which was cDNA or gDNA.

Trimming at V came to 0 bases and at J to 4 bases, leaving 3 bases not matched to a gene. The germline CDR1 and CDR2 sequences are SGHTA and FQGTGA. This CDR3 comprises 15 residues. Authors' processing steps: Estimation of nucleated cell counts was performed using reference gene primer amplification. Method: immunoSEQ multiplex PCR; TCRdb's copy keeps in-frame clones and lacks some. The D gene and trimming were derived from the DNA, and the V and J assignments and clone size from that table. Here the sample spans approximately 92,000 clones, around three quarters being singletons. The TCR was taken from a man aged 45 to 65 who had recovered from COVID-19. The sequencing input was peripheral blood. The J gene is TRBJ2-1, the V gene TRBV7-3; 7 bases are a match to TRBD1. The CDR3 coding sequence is TGTGCCAGCAGCTTAACGAGGGGGCTTTACAATGAGCAGTTCTTC. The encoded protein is CASSLTRGLYNEQFF.